This note documents a single T cell receptor beta chain sequence. The sample belongs to a study of shared clonotypes between healthy human individuals. This table comes from immunoSEQ multiplex PCR, and its TCRdb copy is limited to in-frame clones, with some not included. The sample has around 2,000,000 clones, 85% to 95% seen once. CD4+ cells were split into CD45RA+ naive and CD45RA-negative memory subsets. The receptor's source is a man aged 18 to 35 in good health. Sequencing used naive CD4+ T cells sorted from blood. Subset here: CD45RA+ positively selected.

DNA for the CDR3: TGTGCCAGCAGTAGGTCAGGGCAAGAGACCCAGTACTTC. Residues: CASSRSGQETQYF. This chain uses TRBV6-1 with TRBJ2-5, with a tentative D call TRBD1 (5 bases). V was pared by 5 bases and J by 2 bases, with 9 bases between. The CDR3 runs to 13 residues. Germline V CDR1 and CDR2: MNHNS, SASEGT.